The source of this T cell receptor (beta chain) is a study of T cells in Graves' hyperthyroidism and ophthalmopathy. Per germline, CDR1 SGHVS and CDR2 FQNEAQ. CDR3 length: 16 amino acids. Study-level results: Researchers found most expanded thyroid clonotypes above 0.001 in blood as well.

There were TCR beta CDR3 regions amplified from RNA transcripts. The TCR CDR3 first-round RT-PCR relied on the HTBI primer set. MiXCR, run by TCRdb on the multiplex PCR reads, gives a single entry per CDR3 protein. Of roughly 300,000 distinct CDR3 sequences listed, approximately 15% were seen once; the top ten hold about 22%. A remark on this clonotype: As yet, its antigen is unknown.

This TCR was sampled from a woman aged 25 to 45 with Graves' hyperthyroidism. Sequenced input: blood. The chain has TRBV7-8 and TRBJ2-5; 9 positions agree with TRBD2. The DNA end is a closer match to TRBJ2-1, so the J assignment may be wrong. The CDR3 region has the DNA TGTGCCAGCAGCTTAGGTCGGCTAGCGGGGCAAGAGACCCAGTTCTTC. Its translation: CASSLGRLAGQETQFF.